The TCR beta chain under discussion was sequenced for a study of shared clonotypes between healthy human individuals. Unsorted PBMC DNA sequencing spanned ten immunoSEQ deep assay plates. Measured with immunoSEQ multiplex PCR; TCRdb has only the in-frame clones, and not every one. This sample has about 560,000 clones; around three quarters occur once, and the top ten carry more than 10%. Only Caucasian adults living in Nashville, Tennessee made up the donor group. The V gene's germline CDR1 is MGHDK and CDR2 SYGVNS. The junction had 5 bases not matched to a gene; V was cut back by 4 bases and J by 6 bases. The CDR3 sequence is 14 residues long.

Sequenced material: PBMCs. V usage is TRBV25-1 and J usage is TRBJ1-5; 8 nucleotides match TRBD1. This clonotype was sampled from a woman between 35 and 50 years old in good health. Some clones in this sample may be carry-over from other donors' samples. The CDR3 loop is CASSGAGTGQPQHF. CDR3 in DNA: TGTGCCAGCAGTGGCGCCGGGACAGGTCAGCCCCAGCATTTT.